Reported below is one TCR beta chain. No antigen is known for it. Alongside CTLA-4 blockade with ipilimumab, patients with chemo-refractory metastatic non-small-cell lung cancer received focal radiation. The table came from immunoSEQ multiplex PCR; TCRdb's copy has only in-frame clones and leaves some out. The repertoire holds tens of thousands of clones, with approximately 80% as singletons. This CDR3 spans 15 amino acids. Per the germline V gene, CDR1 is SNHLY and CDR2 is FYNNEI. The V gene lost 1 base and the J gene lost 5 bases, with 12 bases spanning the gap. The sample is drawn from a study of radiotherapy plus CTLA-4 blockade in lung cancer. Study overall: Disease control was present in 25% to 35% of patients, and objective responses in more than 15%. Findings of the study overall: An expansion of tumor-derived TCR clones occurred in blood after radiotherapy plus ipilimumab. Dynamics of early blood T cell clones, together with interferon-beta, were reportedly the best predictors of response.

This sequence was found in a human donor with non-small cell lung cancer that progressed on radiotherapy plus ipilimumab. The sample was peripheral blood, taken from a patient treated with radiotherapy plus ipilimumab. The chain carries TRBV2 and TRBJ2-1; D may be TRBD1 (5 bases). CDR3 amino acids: CASSEGQGLDNEQFF. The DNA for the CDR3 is TGTGCCAGCAGTGAAGGGCAGGGATTGGACAATGAGCAGTTCTTC.